This is a list of T cell receptor beta chains from one sample in a study of blood T cell repertoires in COVID-19. The method was immunoSEQ multiplex PCR; TCRdb's version includes in-frame clones alone and lacks a portion of them. The profile covers about 210,000 clones, with just over 90% appearing a single time and more than 0.95% taken by the ten largest. The sequenced material came from peripheral blood. Receptors originate from a man aged 30-40 years with acute or convalescent COVID-19. The CDR3 runs from the conserved cysteine through the conserved F or W. A D gene is named only where the DNA matches it firmly. Not every row has a clone size; where given, it reads once, few, many or a size class.

abundance,v_gene,j_gene,d_gene,CDR3aa,CDR3nt
NA,TRBV7-3,TRBJ2-2,TRBD2,CASSPSSGGSPGELFF,TGTGCCAGCAGTCCCAGTAGCGGGGGGTCCCCCGGGGAGCTGTTTTTT
NA,TRBV28,TRBJ2-3,TRBD2,CASSPRTSGGAATQYF,TGTGCCAGCAGTCCTCGGACTAGCGGGGGGGCAGCTACGCAGTATTTT
NA,TRBV6-4,TRBJ2-2,NA,CASSDRFGNTGELFF,TGTGCCAGCAGTGACCGTTTCGGGAACACCGGGGAGCTGTTTTTT
NA,TRBV19,TRBJ2-7,TRBD1,CASSPHYRARTGGREQYF,TGTGCCAGTAGTCCCCACTACCGGGCGAGGACAGGGGGCAGGGAGCAGTACTTC
NA,TRBV29-1,TRBJ2-2,NA,CSVERLGQGLSAPLFF,TGCAGCGTTGAAAGACTGGGGCAGGGACTCTCGGCTCCGCTGTTTTTT
NA,TRBV7-8,TRBJ2-1,TRBD2,CASSWAGTSGRNEQFF,TGTGCCAGCAGCTGGGCCGGGACTAGCGGGAGAAATGAGCAGTTCTTC
once,TRBV28,TRBJ2-3,TRBD2,CASRLAVYSTDTQYF,TGTGCCAGCAGACTAGCGGTGTATAGCACAGATACGCAGTATTTT
once,TRBV28,TRBJ2-7,NA,CASTSSRYEQYF,TGTGCCAGCACCTCCTCCCGCTACGAGCAGTACTTC
NA,TRBV11-3,TRBJ2-2,NA,CASSRDGGTGELFF,TGTGCCAGCAGCAGGGACGGGGGCACCGGGGAGCTGTTTTTT
NA,TRBV29-1,TRBJ1-6,NA,CSVSDSTGMGNSPLHF,TGCAGCGTTAGTGACAGTACAGGGATGGGTAATTCACCCCTCCACTTT
NA,TRBV19,TRBJ2-4,TRBD1,CASGQGYIQYF,TGTGCCAGCGGACAGGGGTACATTCAGTACTTC
NA,TRBV5-1,TRBJ1-1,TRBD1,CASSLGMIGGVNTEAFF,TGCGCCAGCAGCTTGGGGATGATAGGGGGCGTGAACACTGAAGCTTTCTTT
NA,TRBV28,TRBJ2-3,NA,CASSFALAPKAQYF,TGTGCCAGCAGTTTTGCGTTAGCGCCAAAGGCGCAGTATTTT
once,TRBV18,TRBJ2-1,TRBD2,CASSPRPASGGASNEQFF,TGTGCCAGCTCACCAAGGCCGGCTAGCGGGGGGGCTTCCAATGAGCAGTTCTTC
once,TRBV28,TRBJ1-5,TRBD1,CASRNRGVRGPQHF,TGTGCCAGCAGAAACAGGGGTGTGAGGGGTCCCCAGCATTTT
NA,TRBV7-2,TRBJ2-7,NA,CASSLGTSLIYEQYF,TGTGCCAGCAGCTTAGGCACGTCACTCATCTACGAGCAGTACTTC
NA,TRBV15,TRBJ2-3,NA,CATSRDLVESSTDTQYF,TGTGCCACCAGCAGAGATCTGGTGGAGTCTAGCACAGATACGCAGTATTTT
NA,TRBV19,TRBJ2-7,NA,CASSIGPQGQYEQYF,TGTGCCAGTAGTATAGGCCCCCAGGGACAATACGAGCAGTACTTC
NA,TRBV5-6,TRBJ1-2,TRBD1,CASSLGTGVGYTF,TGTGCCAGCAGCTTGGGTACAGGGGTAGGCTACACCTTC
NA,TRBV7-9,TRBJ1-2,NA,CATHTSGYTF,TGTGCCACCCACACGTCGGGCTACACCTTC
once,TRBV13,TRBJ2-3,NA,CASSPNRDTDTQYF,TGTGCCAGCAGCCCGAACAGGGACACAGATACGCAGTATTTT
NA,TRBV2,TRBJ2-1,TRBD1,CASSGTRTGNSEQFF,TGTGCCAGCAGTGGGACGCGGACAGGGAATAGCGAGCAGTTCTTC
NA,TRBV27,TRBJ2-7,TRBD1,CASSSTWDSYEQYF,TGTGCCAGCAGTTCGACCTGGGACAGCTACGAGCAGTACTTC
NA,TRBV4-1,TRBJ2-7,TRBD2,CASSQDGVAGEEQYF,TGCGCCAGCAGCCAAGATGGGGTAGCGGGAGAGGAGCAGTACTTC
NA,TRBV6-6,TRBJ1-2,TRBD1,CASSGNRGGYTF,TGTGCCAGCAGTGGAAACAGGGGCGGCTACACCTTC
NA,TRBV19,TRBJ1-1,NA,CASIRSGWATEAFF,TGTGCCAGTATTCGGTCGGGGTGGGCCACTGAAGCTTTCTTT
NA,TRBV6-2/TRBV6-3,TRBJ2-5,NA,CASSYEGTQETQYF,TGTGCCAGCAGTTACGAGGGGACACAAGAGACCCAGTACTTC
NA,TRBV27,TRBJ2-3,NA,CASRSQGYTQYF,TGTGCCAGCAGATCTCAGGGGTATACGCAGTATTTT
NA,TRBV27,TRBJ2-1,NA,CASSLVGGEQFF,TGTGCCAGCAGCTTAGTCGGGGGTGAGCAGTTCTTC
NA,TRBV20-1,TRBJ2-7,TRBD2,CSARSGVEQYF,TGCAGTGCCAGGAGCGGGGTTGAGCAGTACTTC
once,TRBV19,TRBJ2-3,NA,CATGEAYTTDTQYF,TGTGCCACCGGGGAGGCTTATACCACAGATACGCAGTATTTT
once,TRBV7-9,TRBJ1-6,NA,CASSLRGPLHF,TGTGCCAGCAGCTTACGAGGGCCCCTCCACTTT
NA,TRBV7-9,TRBJ2-5,NA,CASSLGEEETQYF,TGTGCCAGCAGCCTGGGGGAGGAAGAGACCCAGTACTTC
NA,TRBV3-1/TRBV3-2,TRBJ1-2,NA,CASSHRDYYGYTF,TGTGCCAGCAGCCACCGGGACTACTATGGCTACACCTTC
NA,TRBV7-7,TRBJ2-1,TRBD1,CASSLVWTGVYNEQFF,TGTGCTAGCAGCTTAGTGTGGACAGGGGTTTACAATGAGCAGTTCTTC
NA,TRBV7-9,TRBJ1-1,TRBD1,CASRSGQGRNTEAFF,TGTGCCAGCAGATCAGGACAGGGTAGGAACACTGAAGCTTTCTTT
NA,TRBV11-1,TRBJ2-3,TRBD1,CASSPRQGARTDTQYF,TGTGCCAGCAGCCCTCGACAGGGGGCAAGGACAGATACGCAGTATTTT
NA,TRBV12-5,TRBJ2-3,TRBD1,CASGTGLTDTQYF,TGTGCTAGTGGGACAGGGTTGACAGATACGCAGTATTTT
NA,TRBV7-9,TRBJ1-2,NA,CASSQTPQPYGYTF,TGTGCCAGCAGCCAAACCCCACAGCCCTATGGCTACACCTTC
NA,TRBV7-3,TRBJ2-1,NA,CASSQGTGLNLNEQFF,TGTGCCAGCAGCCAAGGCACGGGACTTAACCTAAATGAGCAGTTCTTC
NA,TRBV28,TRBJ2-3,NA,CASESPGRGYTQYF,TGTGCCAGCGAATCGCCCGGGAGAGGATATACGCAGTATTTT
NA,TRBV12-5,TRBJ2-1,TRBD2,CASGLDLGLAGPSYNEQFF,TGTGCTAGTGGTTTGGACTTGGGACTAGCGGGGCCCTCCTACAATGAGCAGTTCTTC
NA,TRBV7-8,TRBJ2-2,TRBD2,CASSFLAGGYTGELFF,TGTGCCAGCAGCTTTCTAGCGGGAGGGTACACCGGGGAGCTGTTTTTT
NA,TRBV9,TRBJ2-1,TRBD2,CASSASGSSYNEQFF,TGTGCCAGCAGTGCTAGCGGGAGCTCCTACAATGAGCAGTTCTTC